A selection of T cell receptor beta chains follows, all from one sample in a study of cytomegalovirus exposure and HLA in healthy donors. Sequenced by immunoSEQ multiplex PCR; TCRdb stores in-frame clones only, minus some. The repertoire consists of about 140,000 clones, with about 83% occurring once and the leading ten covering roughly 1.4%. Input material: PBMCs. The receptors derive from a woman in her twenties or thirties in good health and CMV-seronegative. Each CDR3 is given with its conserved first and last residue. Each record gives: J gene, V gene, clone size, CDR3 protein. Size is stated for part of the rows, as once, few or many counts, or as a class when the clone is expanded.

j_gene: TRBJ1-1
v_gene: TRBV7-9
abundance: NA
CDR3aa: CASSPGQAGPPGAFF

j_gene: TRBJ1-1
v_gene: TRBV11-2
abundance: NA
CDR3aa: CASSSNRVKNTEAFF

j_gene: TRBJ1-6
v_gene: TRBV2
abundance: NA
CDR3aa: CASSPRSSYNSPLHF

j_gene: TRBJ2-5
v_gene: TRBV6-6
abundance: NA
CDR3aa: CASTRGPGETQYF

j_gene: TRBJ1-5
v_gene: TRBV2
abundance: NA
CDR3aa: CASSVGGGGQPQHF

j_gene: TRBJ1-6
v_gene: TRBV19
abundance: NA
CDR3aa: CASSDPAGRLNSPLHF

j_gene: TRBJ1-3
v_gene: TRBV6-5
abundance: NA
CDR3aa: CASSYGLSGNTIYF

j_gene: TRBJ1-1
v_gene: TRBV5-1
abundance: NA
CDR3aa: CASSLGQAPNTEAFF

j_gene: TRBJ1-1
v_gene: TRBV18
abundance: few
CDR3aa: CASSPSTGLPEAFF

j_gene: TRBJ1-4
v_gene: TRBV28
abundance: NA
CDR3aa: CASSALDREKLFF

j_gene: TRBJ2-5
v_gene: TRBV2
abundance: NA
CDR3aa: CASSAGQGMETQYF

j_gene: TRBJ2-7
v_gene: TRBV29-1
abundance: NA
CDR3aa: CSVEVPGSYEQYF

j_gene: TRBJ1-6
v_gene: TRBV6-1
abundance: NA
CDR3aa: CASRLESSYNSPLHF

j_gene: TRBJ2-7
v_gene: TRBV7-6
abundance: NA
CDR3aa: CASSLVFRSEQYF

j_gene: TRBJ2-7
v_gene: TRBV19
abundance: few
CDR3aa: CASSLRTSSYEQYF

j_gene: TRBJ1-1
v_gene: TRBV5-1
abundance: NA
CDR3aa: CASSSKGTEAFF

j_gene: TRBJ2-1
v_gene: TRBV7-7
abundance: NA
CDR3aa: CASLSRTHEVYNEQFF

j_gene: TRBJ1-5
v_gene: TRBV27
abundance: NA
CDR3aa: CASSLSATGAGVGSNQPQHF

j_gene: TRBJ1-1
v_gene: TRBV2
abundance: NA
CDR3aa: CASSEARTGNTEAFF

j_gene: TRBJ1-3
v_gene: TRBV5-4
abundance: NA
CDR3aa: CASSLGTQGNSGNTIYF

j_gene: TRBJ1-2
v_gene: TRBV7-2
abundance: NA
CDR3aa: CASSLLFGQGGNYGYTF

j_gene: TRBJ2-1
v_gene: TRBV5-4
abundance: NA
CDR3aa: CASIPPGQRYNEQFF

j_gene: TRBJ1-5
v_gene: TRBV19
abundance: NA
CDR3aa: CASSPLTSWGYRNQPQHF

j_gene: TRBJ1-3
v_gene: TRBV5-4
abundance: NA
CDR3aa: CASSLYLTGNTIYF

j_gene: TRBJ2-7
v_gene: TRBV7-2
abundance: NA
CDR3aa: CASSLITAGEQYF

j_gene: TRBJ1-2
v_gene: TRBV7-2
abundance: NA
CDR3aa: CASSLGGTATNYGYTF

j_gene: TRBJ1-3
v_gene: TRBV6-1
abundance: NA
CDR3aa: CASSYGAAGNTIYF

j_gene: TRBJ2-1
v_gene: TRBV5-1
abundance: NA
CDR3aa: CASSGSGGAGEQFF

j_gene: TRBJ1-5
v_gene: TRBV2
abundance: NA
CDR3aa: CASSDRQPYQPQHF

j_gene: TRBJ1-6
v_gene: TRBV4-1
abundance: few
CDR3aa: CASSPVGNSPLHF

j_gene: TRBJ1-6
v_gene: TRBV30
abundance: NA
CDR3aa: CAWSRQERSLSPLHF

j_gene: TRBJ2-3
v_gene: TRBV5-1
abundance: NA
CDR3aa: CASSLRLAGGINTDTQYF

j_gene: TRBJ1-2
v_gene: TRBV2
abundance: NA
CDR3aa: CASSLSKTGANYGYTF

j_gene: TRBJ2-1
v_gene: TRBV27
abundance: once
CDR3aa: CASFTPGGAGRNEQFF

j_gene: TRBJ1-3
v_gene: TRBV28
abundance: NA
CDR3aa: CASRSRGLGNTIYF

j_gene: TRBJ1-2
v_gene: TRBV7-2
abundance: NA
CDR3aa: CASSLQASGYTF

j_gene: TRBJ2-7
v_gene: TRBV19
abundance: NA
CDR3aa: CASSSGQGGYEQYF

j_gene: TRBJ2-5
v_gene: TRBV5-6
abundance: NA
CDR3aa: CASSEDRDQTQYF

j_gene: TRBJ2-7
v_gene: TRBV7-2
abundance: NA
CDR3aa: CASRWTSGGAPYEQYF

j_gene: TRBJ2-7
v_gene: TRBV6-6
abundance: NA
CDR3aa: CASSLRQGAPHEQYF

j_gene: TRBJ2-5
v_gene: TRBV28
abundance: NA
CDR3aa: CASSTNLAGGKETQYF

j_gene: TRBJ2-1
v_gene: TRBV15
abundance: NA
CDR3aa: CATSKRTGFDEQFF

j_gene: TRBJ2-2
v_gene: TRBV5-5
abundance: NA
CDR3aa: CASTRQGIVPGELFF

j_gene: TRBJ2-5
v_gene: TRBV30
abundance: NA
CDR3aa: CAWARGTVQETQYF

j_gene: TRBJ2-5
v_gene: TRBV19
abundance: NA
CDR3aa: CASRGKGQGAGEETQYF

j_gene: TRBJ1-2
v_gene: TRBV7-8
abundance: NA
CDR3aa: CASSLSQYVTGYGYTF

j_gene: TRBJ1-5
v_gene: TRBV5-1
abundance: NA
CDR3aa: CASSLDRASGQPQHF

j_gene: TRBJ2-3
v_gene: TRBV5-6
abundance: NA
CDR3aa: CASSLSSGRRITDTQYF